This T cell receptor beta chain was captured in a study of T cells in Graves' hyperthyroidism and ophthalmopathy. Authors of the study amplified TCR beta CDR3 regions from RNA transcripts. TCR CDR3 underwent first-round RT-PCR with the HTBI primer set. TCRdb re-analysed the multiplex PCR reads in MiXCR, keeping a single row per CDR3 protein. This table holds hundreds of thousands of distinct CDR3 sequences, approximately 15% found once. V shed 6 bases, J shed 7 bases, and the junction held 13 bases outside the gene matches. Germline CDR1 reads SGHKS; CDR2 reads YYEKEE (reference sequence). The CDR3 covers 14 residues. This clonotype occurred many times.

The clonotype comes from a woman aged 40 to 50 with Graves' ophthalmopathy. This chain joins TRBV5-5 and TRBJ2-7, with 7 positions matching TRBD2. The sequencing input was blood. The CDR3 spells CASTPVAGPWEQYF. Here the CDR3 DNA reads TGTGCCAGCACGCCTGTAGCGGGCCCTTGGGAGCAGTACTTC.